Detailed here is one T cell receptor (beta chain). This sample was included in a study of T cell changes during pregnancy in multiple sclerosis. Assay used: immunoSEQ multiplex PCR; TCRdb lists only in-frame clones, some missing. The data show some 64,000 clones, about 90% seen once. The receptor was isolated from a female donor with multiple sclerosis, enrolled in a pregnancy study. Sequenced material: peripheral blood, taken in the first trimester of pregnancy.

The CDR3 DNA follows: TGTGCCAGCAGCGTTATACCCGGGACAGGGAACAATGAGCAGTTCTTC. Its protein is CASSVIPGTGNNEQFF. V usage is TRBV9 and J usage is TRBJ2-1; TRBD1 agrees at 9 bases. After removal of 2 bases from V and 5 bases from J, the junction contained 8 bases not matched to a gene. Germline CDR1 is SGDLS and CDR2 is YYNGEE. The CDR3 totals 16 residues.